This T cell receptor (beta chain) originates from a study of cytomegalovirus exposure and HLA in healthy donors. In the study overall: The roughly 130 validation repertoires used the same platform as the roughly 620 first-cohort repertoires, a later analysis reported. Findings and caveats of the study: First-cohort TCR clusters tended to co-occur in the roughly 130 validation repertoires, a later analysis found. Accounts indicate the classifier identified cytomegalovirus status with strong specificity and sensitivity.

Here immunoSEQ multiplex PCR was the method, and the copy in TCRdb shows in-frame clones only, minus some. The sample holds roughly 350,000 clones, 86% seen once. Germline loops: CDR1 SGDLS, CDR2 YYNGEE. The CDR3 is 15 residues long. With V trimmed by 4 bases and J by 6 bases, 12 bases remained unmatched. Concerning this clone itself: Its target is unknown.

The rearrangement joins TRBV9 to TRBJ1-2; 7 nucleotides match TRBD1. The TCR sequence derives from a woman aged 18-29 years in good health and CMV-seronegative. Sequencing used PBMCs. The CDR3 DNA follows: TGTGCCAGCAGCCCAGGTACGAGTACAGGGGATGGCTACACCTTC. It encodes CASSPGTSTGDGYTF.